This T cell receptor (beta chain) comes out of a study of beta chain features in type 1 diabetes. Overall study context: Cell yields, age and gender were similar between patients and healthy donors.

This clone has just a few counts. Its specificity is not known. Broader study findings: Fewer junction insertions and more nucleotide deletions appeared in type 1 diabetes patients. A potential PCR bias toward shorter templates would be equal in patient and control samples. Naive, central memory and Treg TCRB repertoires appeared more alike in patients than in healthy donors.

This CDR3 has 15 residues. Since all of the isolated RNA was reverse transcribed, expressed TCRB transcripts were what got sequenced. The data were produced by immunoSEQ multiplex PCR, yet TCRdb's version contains in-frame clones alone and is incomplete. Seen here are roughly 150,000 clones, around 10% observed once, and the top ten hold under 2.5%. V gene TRBV21-1 combines with J gene TRBJ1-5. TRBV21-1 is an annotated pseudogene. The sequence derives from a man younger than 30 in good health. Sample: central memory CD4+ T cells from blood. CDR3 in DNA: TGTGCCAGCAGCAAAGATGCAGGGAGGGGTCAGCCCCAGCATTTT. Its translation: CASSKDAGRGQPQHF.